Shown below are 9 T cell receptor beta chains from a single sample sequenced in a study of OX40 agonist ivuxolimab in advanced cancers. The assay was immunoSEQ multiplex PCR, and TCRdb's table has in-frame clones only and misses some. The sample yields tens of thousands of clones, 70% to 90% seen once. The material sequenced was CD4+ or CD8+ T cells sorted from blood, taken in a trial of the OX40 agonist ivuxolimab. The source of these receptors is an adult with an advanced solid tumor such as melanoma, head and neck, liver or kidney cancer.

A few counts support this clone. V and J are TRBV6-6 and TRBJ2-1, with 8 bases lining up with TRBD2. Germline trimming cut 4 bases from V and 9 bases from J; bases unmatched to any gene: 11. The CDR3 extends over 15 amino acids. CDR1 and CDR2 from the germline V gene are MNHNY and SVGAGI (reference sequence). The CDR3 reads CASSFVGGGNGEQFF. The CDR3 DNA follows: TGTGCCAGCAGTTTCGTCGGGGGGGGAAACGGTGAGCAGTTCTTC.

The chain is built from TRBV19 and TRBJ2-5, with D possibly matching TRBD1 (5 bases). Per germline, CDR1 LNHDA and CDR2 SQIVND (reference sequence). CDR3 size: 13 residues. The V gene lost 5 bases and the J gene lost 2 bases, with 9 bases spanning the gap. The CDR3 spells CASSVQGQETQYF. The CDR3 DNA is TGTGCCAGTAGTGTGCAGGGACAAGAGACCCAGTACTTC.

The gene calls are TRBV5-4 and TRBJ2-2; 8 bases are shared with TRBD2. V gave up 4 bases and J gave up 1 base; unmatched junction bases: 6. The CDR3 runs to 16 residues. The V gene's germline CDR1 is SGHNT and CDR2 YYREEE (reference sequence). Written as DNA, the CDR3 is TGTGCCAGCAGCCCGGGGAGCGGGAGGAACACCGGGGAGCTGTTTTTT. Residues: CASSPGSGRNTGELFF.

The chain combines TRBV30 with TRBJ2-5, with TRBD2 matching over 8 bases. This CDR3 has 15 amino acids. CDR1 is GTSNPN, CDR2 SVGIG, per germline (reference sequence). J lost 5 bases, V lost 3 bases, and 11 bases had no gene match. CDR3 in DNA: TGTGCCTGGAGGACCCCGGGACTAGGAGGGGAGACCCAGTACTTC. Protein: CAWRTPGLGGETQYF.

The rearrangement links TRBV5-1 to TRBJ2-1, with 8 bases aligning to TRBD1. Trimming took 4 bases from V and 4 from J; bases not matched to a gene: 7. Germline V gene lookup returns CDR1 SGHRS and CDR2 YFSETQ. CDR3 length equals 15 residues. Written as DNA, the CDR3 is TGCGCCAGCAGCCCGGACGGGACAGGATACAATGAGCAGTTCTTC. Amino acids: CASSPDGTGYNEQFF.

This rearrangement joins TRBV6-6 to TRBJ2-7; D remains unclear. The V gene lost 0 bases and the J gene lost 2 bases, with 11 bases spanning the gap. CDR3 length equals 15 residues. The germline CDR1 and CDR2 sequences are MNHNY and SVGAGI (reference sequence). The CDR3 loop reads CASSYSVQYTYEQYF. In DNA, the CDR3 is TGTGCCAGCAGTTACTCGGTACAGTATACCTACGAGCAGTACTTC.

V gene TRBV9 combines with J gene TRBJ2-2, with D perhaps TRBD2 (6 bases). With 4 bases removed from V and 3 bases from J, the gap between germline ends came to 10 bases. CDR1 and CDR2 (germline): SGDLS, YYNGEE. The CDR3 has 14 amino acids. CDR3 in DNA: TGTGCCAGCAGCCTTAGCGGATACACCGGGGAGCTGTTTTTT. Translated: CASSLSGYTGELFF.

The chain employs TRBV7-8 and TRBJ1-2; D gene uncertain. The length of the CDR3 is 13 residues. Germline loops: CDR1 SGHVS, CDR2 FQNEAQ. The V end was cut by 5 bases, the J end by 4 bases, with 11 bases between. The DNA for the CDR3 is TGTGCCAGCAGCCCTCTGGGCAGCTATGGCTACACCTTC. This codes for CASSPLGSYGYTF.

The CDR3 here is CASSPHSSGANVLTF. For the CDR3, the DNA is TGTGCCAGCAGTCCTCACAGCTCTGGGGCCAACGTCCTGACTTTC. The rearrangement links TRBV7-9 to TRBJ2-6, with D unresolved. This CDR3 spans 15 amino acids. Germline lookup yields CDR1 SEHNR and CDR2 FQNEAQ (reference sequence). With 6 bases removed from V and 0 bases from J, the gap between germline ends came to 9 bases.